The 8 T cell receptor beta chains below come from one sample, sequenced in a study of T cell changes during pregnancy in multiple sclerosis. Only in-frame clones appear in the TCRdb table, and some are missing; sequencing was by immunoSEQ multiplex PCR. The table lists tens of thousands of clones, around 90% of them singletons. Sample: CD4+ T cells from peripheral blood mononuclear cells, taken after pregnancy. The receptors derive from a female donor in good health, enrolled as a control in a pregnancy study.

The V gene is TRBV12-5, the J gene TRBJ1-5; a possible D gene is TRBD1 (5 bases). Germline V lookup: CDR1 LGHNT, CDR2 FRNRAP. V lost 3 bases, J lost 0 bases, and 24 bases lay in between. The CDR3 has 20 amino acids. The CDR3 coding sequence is TGTGCTAGTGGTTTCGTCATACGAAGAGGGGAGGACTATAGCAATCAGCCCCAGCATTTT. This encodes CASGFVIRRGEDYSNQPQHF.

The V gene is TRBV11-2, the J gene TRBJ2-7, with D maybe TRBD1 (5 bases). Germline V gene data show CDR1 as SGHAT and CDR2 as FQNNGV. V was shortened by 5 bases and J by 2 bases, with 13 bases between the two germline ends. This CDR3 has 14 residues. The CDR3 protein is CASSPSTETYEQYF. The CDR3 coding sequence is TGTGCCAGCAGCCCCTCGACAGAAACCTACGAGCAGTACTTC.

CDR3 bases: TGTGCCAGCAGTTTATCTGCGGGAGAGGGTCCGGGCAATGAGCAGTTCTTC. Residues: CASSLSAGEGPGNEQFF. The chain combines TRBV28 with TRBJ2-1; 7 bases line up with TRBD2. Germline CDR1 is MDHEN and CDR2 is SYDVKM. The CDR3 runs to 17 residues. Trimming removed 1 base from V and 6 bases from J; junction bases left unmatched: 12. The whole variable domain, filled in from reference TRBV28 and TRBJ2-1, reads DVKVTQSSRYLVKRTGEKVFLECVQDMDHENMFWYRQDPGLGLRLIYFSYDVKMKEKGDIPEGYSVSREKKERFSLILESASTNQTSMYLCASSLSAGEGPGNEQFFGPGTRLTVL.

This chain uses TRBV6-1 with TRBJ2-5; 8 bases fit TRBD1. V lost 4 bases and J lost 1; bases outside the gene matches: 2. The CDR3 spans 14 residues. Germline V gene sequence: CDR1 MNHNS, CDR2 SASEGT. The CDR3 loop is CASSGTGTQETQYF. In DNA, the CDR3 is TGTGCCAGCAGTGGGACAGGGACCCAAGAGACCCAGTACTTC.

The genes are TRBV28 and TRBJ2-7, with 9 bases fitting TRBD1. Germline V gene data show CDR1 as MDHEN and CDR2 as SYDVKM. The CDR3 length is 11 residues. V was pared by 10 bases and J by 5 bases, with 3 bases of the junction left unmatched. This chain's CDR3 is CATGDRDEQYF. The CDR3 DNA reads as TGTGCCACTGGGGACAGGGACGAGCAGTACTTC.

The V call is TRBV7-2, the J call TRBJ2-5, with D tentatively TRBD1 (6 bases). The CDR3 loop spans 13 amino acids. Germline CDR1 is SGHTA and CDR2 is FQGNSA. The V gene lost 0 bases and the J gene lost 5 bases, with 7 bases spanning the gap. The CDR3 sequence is CASSLAGAETQYF. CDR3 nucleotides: TGTGCCAGCAGCTTAGCGGGGGCGGAGACCCAGTACTTC. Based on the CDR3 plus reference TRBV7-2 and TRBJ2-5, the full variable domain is GAGVSQSPSNKVTEKGKDVELRCDPISGHTALYWYRQSLGQGLEFLIYFQGNSAPDKSGLPSDRFSAERTGGSVSTLTIQRTQQEDSAVYLCASSLAGAETQYFGPGTRLLVL.

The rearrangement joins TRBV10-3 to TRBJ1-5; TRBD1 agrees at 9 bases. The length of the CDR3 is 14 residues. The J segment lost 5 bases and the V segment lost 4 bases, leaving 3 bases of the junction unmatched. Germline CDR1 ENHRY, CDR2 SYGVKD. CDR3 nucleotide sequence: TGTGCCATCAGTGGGGGACAGGGAGATCAGCCCCAGCATTTT. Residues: CAISGGQGDQPQHF.

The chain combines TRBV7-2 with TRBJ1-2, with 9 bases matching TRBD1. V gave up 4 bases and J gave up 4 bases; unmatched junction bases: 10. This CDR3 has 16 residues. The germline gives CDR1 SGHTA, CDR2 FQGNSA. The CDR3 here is CASSSTRQGVFYGYTF. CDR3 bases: TGTGCCAGCAGCTCAACGAGACAGGGGGTCTTCTATGGCTACACCTTC.